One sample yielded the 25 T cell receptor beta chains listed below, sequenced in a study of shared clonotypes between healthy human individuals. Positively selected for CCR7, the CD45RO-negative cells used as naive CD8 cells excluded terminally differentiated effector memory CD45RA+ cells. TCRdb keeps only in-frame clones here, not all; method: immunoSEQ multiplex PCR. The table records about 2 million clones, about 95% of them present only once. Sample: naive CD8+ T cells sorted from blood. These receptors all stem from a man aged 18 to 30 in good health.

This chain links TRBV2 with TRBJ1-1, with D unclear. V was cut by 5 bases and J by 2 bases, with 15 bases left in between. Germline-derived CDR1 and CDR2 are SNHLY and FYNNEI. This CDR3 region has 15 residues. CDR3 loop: CASSYSAQVNTEAFF. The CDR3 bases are TGTGCCAGCAGTTACTCTGCGCAGGTAAACACTGAAGCTTTCTTT. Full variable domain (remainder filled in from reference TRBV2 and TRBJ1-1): EPEVTQTPSHQVTQMGQEVILRCVPISNHLYFYWYRQILGQKVEFLVSFYNNEISEKSEIFDDQFSVERPDGSNFTLKIRSTKLEDSAMYFCASSYSAQVNTEAFFGQGTRLTVV.

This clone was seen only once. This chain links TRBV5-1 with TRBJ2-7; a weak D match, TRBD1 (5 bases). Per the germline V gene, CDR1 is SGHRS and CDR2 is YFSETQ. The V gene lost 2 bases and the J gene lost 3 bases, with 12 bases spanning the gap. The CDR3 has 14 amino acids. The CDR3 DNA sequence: TGCGCCAGCAGCTTTAGTATAGGGGACTACGAGCAGTACTTC. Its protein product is CASSFSIGDYEQYF. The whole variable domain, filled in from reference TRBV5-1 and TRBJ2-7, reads KAGVTQTPRYLIKTRGQQVTLSCSPISGHRSVSWYQQTPGQGLQFLFEYFSETQRNKGNFPGRFSGRQFSNSRSEMNVSTLELGDSALYLCASSFSIGDYEQYFGPGTRLTVT.

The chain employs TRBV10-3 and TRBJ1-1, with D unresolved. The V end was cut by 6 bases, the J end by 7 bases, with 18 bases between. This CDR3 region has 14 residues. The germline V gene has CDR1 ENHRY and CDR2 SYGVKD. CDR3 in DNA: TGTGCCATCAGCGAGGGCCAAGCTATGAGTGAAGCTTTCTTT. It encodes CAISEGQAMSEAFF.

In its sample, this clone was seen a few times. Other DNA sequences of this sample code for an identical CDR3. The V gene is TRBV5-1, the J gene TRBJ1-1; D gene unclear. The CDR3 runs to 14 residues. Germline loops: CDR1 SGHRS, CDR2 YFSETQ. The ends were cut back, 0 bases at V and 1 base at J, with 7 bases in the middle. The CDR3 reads CASSLAAANTEAFF. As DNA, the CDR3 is TGCGCCAGCAGCTTGGCCGCAGCGAACACTGAAGCTTTCTTT.

The CDR3 sequence is CASSAQGILGGNTIYF. In DNA, the CDR3 is TGTGCCAGCAGCGCACAGGGAATTTTGGGGGGAAACACCATATATTTT. The rearrangement joins TRBV11-2 to TRBJ1-3; D may be TRBD1 (6 bases). Germline values: CDR1 SGHAT, CDR2 FQNNGV. Trimming pared 5 bases from V and 4 bases from J, leaving 18 bases between. The CDR3 is made up of 16 amino acids.

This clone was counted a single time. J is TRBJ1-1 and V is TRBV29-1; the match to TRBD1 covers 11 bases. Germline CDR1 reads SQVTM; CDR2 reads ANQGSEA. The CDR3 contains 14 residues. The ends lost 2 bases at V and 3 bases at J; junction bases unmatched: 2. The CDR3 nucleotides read TGCAGCGTTGAAAGGACAGGGGGCTACACTGAAGCTTTCTTT. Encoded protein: CSVERTGGYTEAFF. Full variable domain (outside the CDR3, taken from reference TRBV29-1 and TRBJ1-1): SAVISQKPSRDICQRGTSLTIQCQVDSQVTMMFWYRQQPGQSLTLIATANQGSEATYESGFVIDKFPISRPNLTFSTLTVSNMSPEDSSIYLCSVERTGGYTEAFFGQGTRLTVV.

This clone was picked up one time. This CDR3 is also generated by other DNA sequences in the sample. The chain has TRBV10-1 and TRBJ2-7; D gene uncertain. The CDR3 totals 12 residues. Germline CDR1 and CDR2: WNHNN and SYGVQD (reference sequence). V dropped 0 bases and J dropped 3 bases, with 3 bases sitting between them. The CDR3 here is CASSESGYEQYF. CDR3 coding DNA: TGCGCCAGCAGTGAGTCGGGCTACGAGCAGTACTTC.

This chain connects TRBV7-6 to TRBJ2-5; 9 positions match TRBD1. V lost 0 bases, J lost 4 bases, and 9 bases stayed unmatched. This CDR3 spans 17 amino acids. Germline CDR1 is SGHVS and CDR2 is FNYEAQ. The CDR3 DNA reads TGTGCCAGCAGCTTAGCCTGGACAGGGGAGGGGGTAGAGACCCAGTACTTC. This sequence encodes CASSLAWTGEGVETQYF.

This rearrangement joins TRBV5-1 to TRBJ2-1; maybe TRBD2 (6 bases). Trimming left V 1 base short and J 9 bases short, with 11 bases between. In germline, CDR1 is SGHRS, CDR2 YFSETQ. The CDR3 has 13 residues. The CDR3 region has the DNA TGCGCCAGCAGCTTGACGGAGGGCCTTGAGCAGTTCTTC. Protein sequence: CASSLTEGLEQFF.

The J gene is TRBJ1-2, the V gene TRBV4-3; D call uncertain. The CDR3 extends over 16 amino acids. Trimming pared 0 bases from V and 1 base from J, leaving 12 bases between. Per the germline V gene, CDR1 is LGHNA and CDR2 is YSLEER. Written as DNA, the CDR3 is TGCGCCAGCAGCCAAGACCCGTCGGGCAGTAACTATGGCTACACCTTC. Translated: CASSQDPSGSNYGYTF.

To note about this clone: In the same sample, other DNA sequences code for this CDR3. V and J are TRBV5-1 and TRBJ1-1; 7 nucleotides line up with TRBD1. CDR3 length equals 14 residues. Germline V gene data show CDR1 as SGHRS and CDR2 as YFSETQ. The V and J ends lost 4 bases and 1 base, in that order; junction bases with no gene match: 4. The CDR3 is CASSPGTENTEAFF. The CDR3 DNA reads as TGCGCCAGCAGCCCCGGGACAGAGAACACTGAAGCTTTCTTT.

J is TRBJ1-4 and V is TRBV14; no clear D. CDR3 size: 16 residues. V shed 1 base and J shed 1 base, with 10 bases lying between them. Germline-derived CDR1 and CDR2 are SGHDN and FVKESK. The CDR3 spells CASSQGQWVTNEKLFF. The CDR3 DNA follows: TGTGCCAGCAGCCAAGGGCAGTGGGTAACTAATGAAAAACTGTTTTTT.

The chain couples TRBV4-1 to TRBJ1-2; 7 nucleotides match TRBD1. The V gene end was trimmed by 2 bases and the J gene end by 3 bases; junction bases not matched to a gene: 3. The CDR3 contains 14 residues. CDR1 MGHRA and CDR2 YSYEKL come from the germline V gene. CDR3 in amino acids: CASSQFDRDYGYTF. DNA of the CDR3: TGCGCCAGCAGCCAATTTGACAGGGACTATGGCTACACCTTC.

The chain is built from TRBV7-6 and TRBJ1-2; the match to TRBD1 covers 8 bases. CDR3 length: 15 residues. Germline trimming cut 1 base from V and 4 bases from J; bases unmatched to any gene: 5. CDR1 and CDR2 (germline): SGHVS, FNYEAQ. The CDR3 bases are TGTGCCAGCAGCTTAGGGCAGGGGGCGATCTATGGCTACACCTTC. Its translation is CASSLGQGAIYGYTF. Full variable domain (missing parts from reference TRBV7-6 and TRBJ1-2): GAGVSQSPRYKVTKRGQDVALRCDPISGHVSLYWYRQALGQGPEFLTYFNYEAQQDKSGLPNDRFSAERPEGSISTLTIQRTEQRDSAMYRCASSLGQGAIYGYTFGSGTRLTVV.

CDR3 loop: CASSFTSGDEQYF. The CDR3, as DNA: TGTGCCAGCAGCTTCACCTCCGGGGACGAGCAGTACTTC. The V and J genes are TRBV9 and TRBJ2-7, with D possibly being TRBD2 (5 bases). Trimming left V 4 bases short and J 5 bases short, with 13 bases between. In germline, CDR1 is SGDLS, CDR2 YYNGEE. This CDR3 contains 13 residues.

Written as DNA, the CDR3 is TGTGCCTTGTATGGGAGTTACGAGCAGTACTTC. Translation gives CALYGSYEQYF. The rearrangement joins TRBV30 to TRBJ2-7, with D possibly TRBD2 on 5 matching bases. The V and J ends lost 7 bases and 4 bases respectively, with 11 bases between them. The CDR3 is 11 amino acids. The germline CDR1 and CDR2 sequences are GTSNPN and SVGIG (reference sequence).

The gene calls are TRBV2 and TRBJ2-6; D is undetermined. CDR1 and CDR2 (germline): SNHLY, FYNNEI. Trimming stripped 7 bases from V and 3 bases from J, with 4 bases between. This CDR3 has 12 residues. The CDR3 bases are TGTGCCAGCACGGGTGGGGCCAACGTCCTGACTTTC. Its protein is CASTGGANVLTF. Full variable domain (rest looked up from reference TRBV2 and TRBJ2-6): EPEVTQTPSHQVTQMGQEVILRCVPISNHLYFYWYRQILGQKVEFLVSFYNNEISEKSEIFDDQFSVERPDGSNFTLKIRSTKLEDSAMYFCASTGGANVLTFGAGSRLTVL.

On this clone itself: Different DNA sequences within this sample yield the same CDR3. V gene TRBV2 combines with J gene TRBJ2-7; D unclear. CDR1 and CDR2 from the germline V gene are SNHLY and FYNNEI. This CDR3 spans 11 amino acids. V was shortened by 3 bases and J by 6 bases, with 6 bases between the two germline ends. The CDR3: CASSEYSEQYF. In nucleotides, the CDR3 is TGTGCCAGCAGTGAGTACAGCGAGCAGTACTTC.

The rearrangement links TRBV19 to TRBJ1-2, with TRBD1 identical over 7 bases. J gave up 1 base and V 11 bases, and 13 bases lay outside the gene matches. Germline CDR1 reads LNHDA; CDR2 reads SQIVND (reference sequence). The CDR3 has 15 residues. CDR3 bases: TGTGCCGCAGGACAGGCCTCTTTTAGTAACTATGGCTACACCTTC. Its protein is CAAGQASFSNYGYTF.

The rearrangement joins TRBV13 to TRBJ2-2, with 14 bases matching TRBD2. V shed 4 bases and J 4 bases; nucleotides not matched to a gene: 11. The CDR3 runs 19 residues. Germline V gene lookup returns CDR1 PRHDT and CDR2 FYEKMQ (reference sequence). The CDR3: CASSSDWTSGGPGTGELFF. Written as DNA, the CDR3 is TGTGCCAGCAGCTCCGACTGGACTAGCGGGGGGCCCGGCACCGGGGAGCTGTTTTTT.

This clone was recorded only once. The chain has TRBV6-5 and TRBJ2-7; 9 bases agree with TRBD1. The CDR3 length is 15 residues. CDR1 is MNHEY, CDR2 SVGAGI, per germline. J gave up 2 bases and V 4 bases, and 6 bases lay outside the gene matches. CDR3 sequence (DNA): TGTGCCAGCAGTTCCCCGGACAGGGGCACCTACGAGCAGTACTTC. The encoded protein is CASSSPDRGTYEQYF.

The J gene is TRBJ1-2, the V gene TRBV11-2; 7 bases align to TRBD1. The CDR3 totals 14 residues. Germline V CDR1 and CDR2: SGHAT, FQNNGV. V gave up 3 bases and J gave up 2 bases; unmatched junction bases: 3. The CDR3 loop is CASSFRGQNYGYTF. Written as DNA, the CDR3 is TGTGCCAGCAGCTTTAGGGGGCAGAACTATGGCTACACCTTC.

CDR3 DNA: TGTGCCAGCAGCAACCCAAACAGAGACGAGCAGTACTTC. Its translation is CASSNPNRDEQYF. This chain connects TRBV7-8 to TRBJ2-7, with no clear D. V was cut by 5 bases and J by 5 bases, with 13 bases left in between. Germline-derived CDR1 and CDR2 are SGHVS and FQNEAQ. The CDR3 loop spans 13 amino acids.

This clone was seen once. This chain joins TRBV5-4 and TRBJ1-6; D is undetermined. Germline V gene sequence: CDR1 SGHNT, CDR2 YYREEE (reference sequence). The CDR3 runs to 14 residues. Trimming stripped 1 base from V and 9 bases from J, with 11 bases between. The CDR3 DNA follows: TGTGCCAGCAGCTTGTGGGCAGCAACTTCACCCCTCCACTTT. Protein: CASSLWAATSPLHF.

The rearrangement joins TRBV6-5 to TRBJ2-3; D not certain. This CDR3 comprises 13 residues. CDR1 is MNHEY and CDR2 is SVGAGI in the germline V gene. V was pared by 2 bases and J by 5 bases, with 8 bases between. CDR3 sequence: CASSYIRQDTQYF. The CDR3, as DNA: TGTGCCAGCAGTTACATACGCCAAGATACGCAGTATTTT.